One and the same sample provided the 6 T cell receptor beta chains below, sequenced in a study of T cell responses to AZD1222 COVID-19 vaccine (dated by TCRdb to the early 2020s). The sample's time point label, in plain terms: baseline before first vaccination. The receptor library was made with the immunoSEQ multiplex PCR assay. Held by TCRdb, this immuneACCESS table contains in-frame sequences only and omits some clones. Under half of the omission traces to an unresolved V gene where checked; the cause of the rest is unknown. The sample table shows approximately 140,000 clones, and 93% are seen once. 5.4% of the sample is held by the ten biggest clonotypes. The sample in question was peripheral blood, obtained on day 0 of AZD1222 vaccination. The source of these receptors is an adult in good health.

This rearrangement joins TRBV30 to TRBJ1-2; 9 positions agree with TRBD1. Per the germline V gene, CDR1 is GTSNPN and CDR2 is SVGIG (reference sequence). V trimming: 3 bases; J trimming: 3 bases; junction bases outside the gene matches: 8. CDR3 length equals 15 residues. CDR3 amino acids: CAWRDGTGFDYGYTF. The DNA for the CDR3 is TGTGCCTGGAGGGATGGGACAGGGTTCGACTATGGCTACACCTTC.

V and J are TRBV11-1 and TRBJ2-7, with D perhaps given as TRBD1 or TRBD2 (5 bases each). Trimming took 1 base from V and 0 from J, leaving 7 bases between them. The CDR3 is made up of 14 amino acids. Germline V gives CDR1 SGHAT, CDR2 FQDESV (reference sequence). CDR3: CASSLGGISYEQYF. DNA for the CDR3: TGTGCCAGCAGCTTAGGGGGGATCTCCTACGAGCAGTACTTC.

This clone was recorded once. V is TRBV18 and J is TRBJ1-3, with 8 positions matching TRBD1. V lost 3 bases to trimming and J lost 1 base; unmatched junction nucleotides: 8. There are 17 residues in the CDR3. Germline CDR1 is KGHSH and CDR2 is LQKENI. CDR3 DNA: TGTGCCAGCTCACCCTGGACAGGGATTTTGTCTGGAAACACCATATATTTT. It specifies CASSPWTGILSGNTIYF.

The chain couples TRBV3-1 (or the pseudogene TRBV3-2) to TRBJ1-2; D is undetermined. This CDR3 spans 14 amino acids. Germline V lookup: CDR1 LGHDT, CDR2 YNNKEL (reference sequence). The V and J ends lost 4 bases and 8 bases respectively, with 17 bases between them. The CDR3 bases are TGTGCCAGCAGCCGCGGGAACGGGTCACGAGGCTACACCTTC. It translates to CASSRGNGSRGYTF.

The V and J genes are TRBV10-1 and TRBJ1-6, with D possibly TRBD1 on 5 matching bases. Trimming left V 0 bases short and J 7 bases short, with 16 bases between. The germline V gene encodes CDR1 WNHNN and CDR2 SYGVQD (reference sequence). This CDR3 is built from 17 residues. The DNA for the CDR3 is TGCGCCAGCAGTGAGTCGGGGGAGGGGCCTAAGAATTCACCCCTCCACTTT. Translation: CASSESGEGPKNSPLHF.

This sequence joins TRBV7-9 and TRBJ2-5, with 10 bases lining up with TRBD2. J was trimmed by 5 bases and V by 11 bases; bases with no gene match: 14. The CDR3 is 15 amino acids. Germline V CDR1 and CDR2: SEHNR, FQNEAQ (reference sequence). CDR3 region: CAGGRSGGAGETQYF. CDR3 DNA sequence: TGTGCCGGAGGTAGAAGCGGGGGGGCCGGTGAGACCCAGTACTTC.